This T cell receptor (beta chain) was profiled in a study of blood T cell repertoires in COVID-19. Study information: Samples representing acute and convalescent COVID-19 were sourced from the United States, Italy and Spain. Nucleic acid was either cDNA or gDNA, and it came from T cells, B-cell-depleted T cells, or PBMCs.

This CDR3 is 15 amino acids long. The V end was cut by 0 bases, the J end by 2 bases, with 8 bases between. From germline, CDR1 is LNHNV and CDR2 YYDKDF (reference sequence). Under the authors' procedure: Using reference gene primer amplification, nucleated cell counts were estimated. Using immunoSEQ multiplex PCR, the repertoire was profiled, and TCRdb retains in-frame clones only, with some absent. D and trimming were read from the DNA, whereas the V and J calls and clone size are those reported in that table. The data contain around 30,000 clones, about 92% of them singletons. In this sample, this clone turned up once.

This TCR was sampled from a man of 80 years or more with acute or convalescent COVID-19. The chain combines TRBV15 with TRBJ1-3; D gene unclear. The sequenced material came from peripheral blood. The CDR3 region has the DNA TGTGCCACCAGCAGAGATCGGGTTGCTGGAAACACCATATATTTT. This encodes CATSRDRVAGNTIYF. The variable domain in full, completed from reference TRBV15 and TRBJ1-3, reads DAMVIQNPRYQVTQFGKPVTLSCSQTLNHNVMYWYQQKSSQAPKLLFHYYDKDFNNEADTPDNFQSRRPNTSFCFLDIRSPGLGDTAMYLCATSRDRVAGNTIYFGEGSWLTVV.